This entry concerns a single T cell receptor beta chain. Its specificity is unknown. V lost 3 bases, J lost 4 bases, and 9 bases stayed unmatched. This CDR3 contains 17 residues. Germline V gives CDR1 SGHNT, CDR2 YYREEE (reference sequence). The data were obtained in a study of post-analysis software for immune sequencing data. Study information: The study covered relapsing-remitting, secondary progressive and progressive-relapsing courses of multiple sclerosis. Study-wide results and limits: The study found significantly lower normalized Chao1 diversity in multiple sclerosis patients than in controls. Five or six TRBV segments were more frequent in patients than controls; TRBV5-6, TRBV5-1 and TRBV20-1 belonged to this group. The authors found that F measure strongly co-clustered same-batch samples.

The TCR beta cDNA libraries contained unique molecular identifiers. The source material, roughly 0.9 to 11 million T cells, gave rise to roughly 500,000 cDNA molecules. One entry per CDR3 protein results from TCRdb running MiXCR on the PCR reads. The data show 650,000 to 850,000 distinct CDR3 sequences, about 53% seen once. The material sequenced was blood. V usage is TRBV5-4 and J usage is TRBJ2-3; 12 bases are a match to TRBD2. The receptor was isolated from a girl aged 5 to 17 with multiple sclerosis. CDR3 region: CASSSPTSGRSADTQYF. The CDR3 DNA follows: TGTGCCAGCAGCTCCCCCACTAGCGGGAGGTCGGCAGATACGCAGTATTTT.